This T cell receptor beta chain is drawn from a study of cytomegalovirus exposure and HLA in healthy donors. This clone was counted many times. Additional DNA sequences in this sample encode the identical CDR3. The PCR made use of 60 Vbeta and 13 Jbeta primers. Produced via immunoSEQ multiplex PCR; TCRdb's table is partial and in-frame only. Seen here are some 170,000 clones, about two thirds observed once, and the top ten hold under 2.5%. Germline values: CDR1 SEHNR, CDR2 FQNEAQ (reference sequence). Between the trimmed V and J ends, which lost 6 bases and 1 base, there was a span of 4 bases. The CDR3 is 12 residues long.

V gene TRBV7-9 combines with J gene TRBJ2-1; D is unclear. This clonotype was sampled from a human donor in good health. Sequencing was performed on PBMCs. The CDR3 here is CASSPSYNEQFF. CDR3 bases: TGTGCCAGCAGTCCATCCTACAATGAGCAGTTCTTC.